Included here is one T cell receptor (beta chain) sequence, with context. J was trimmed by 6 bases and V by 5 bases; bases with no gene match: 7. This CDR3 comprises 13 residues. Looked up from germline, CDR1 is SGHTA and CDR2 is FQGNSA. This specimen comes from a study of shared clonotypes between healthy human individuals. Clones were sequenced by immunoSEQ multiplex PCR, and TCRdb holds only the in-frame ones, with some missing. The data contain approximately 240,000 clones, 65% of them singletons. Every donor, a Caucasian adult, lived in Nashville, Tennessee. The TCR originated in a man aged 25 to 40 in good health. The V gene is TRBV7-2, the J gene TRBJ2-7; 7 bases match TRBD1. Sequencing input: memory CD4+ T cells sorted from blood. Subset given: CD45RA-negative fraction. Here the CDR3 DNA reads TGTGCCAGCAGCGTAACAGGGGATCGCGAGCAGTACTTC. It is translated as CASSVTGDREQYF.